The present T cell receptor (beta chain) was sequenced within a study of untreated major depressive disorder. Study-level findings and limits: The sequencing tests were limited to three preselected Vbeta families. Sequencing showed nonsignificant TRBV25-01 and TRBV02-01 differences matching flow cytometry.

The method was immunoSEQ multiplex PCR; TCRdb's version includes in-frame clones alone and lacks a portion of them. The sample includes approximately 20,000 clones, approximately 81% seen only once; the top ten take 0.82%. Around 95% CD4+ purity was typical by flow cytometry. With respect to this clone: Its antigen remains unidentified.

Trimming pared 0 bases from V and 5 bases from J, leaving 16 bases between. Germline values: CDR1 MNHEY, CDR2 SVGAGI. The CDR3 extends over 16 amino acids. Source material: CD4+ T cells from PBMCs. The chain recombines TRBV6-5 with TRBJ1-2; D ambiguous. This TCR derives from a young woman in good health. CDR3 region: CASSYSISAIAYGYTF. The DNA of the CDR3 is TGTGCCAGCAGTTACTCGATATCGGCCATTGCATATGGCTACACCTTC.